Listed below are T cell receptor beta chains from one sample, sequenced in a study of blood T cell repertoires in COVID-19. The method was immunoSEQ multiplex PCR; TCRdb's version includes in-frame clones alone and lacks a portion of them. The sample yields roughly 68,000 clones, roughly 84% seen once. The material sequenced was peripheral blood. These receptor sequences come from a man aged 50-60 years with active COVID-19. CDR3s include the opening cysteine and the closing phenylalanine or tryptophan. A D gene is named only where the DNA matches it firmly. Part of the rows lack a size; the others show once, few, many or a class for expanded clones.

.,TRBJ2-3,15,.,TRBV21-1,TGTGCCAGCAGCAGGGCTAGCGGGAGCACAGATACGCAGTATTTT,CASSRASGSTDTQYF
TRBD2,TRBJ2-3,18,.,TRBV7-8,TGTGCCCGCAGCCGCCGGGGGGGCGGGCCAGGCGGGGGGGATACGCAGTATTTT,CARSRRGGGPGGGDTQYF
TRBD2,TRBJ2-3,16,.,TRBV18,TGTGCCAGCTCACCGCCTAGCGGGTCTAGCACAGATACGCAGTATTTT,CASSPPSGSSTDTQYF
.,TRBJ1-3,17,.,TRBV4-1,TGCGCCAGCAGCCAAGACGGTCAGGGGTTCTCTGGAAACACCATATATTTT,CASSQDGQGFSGNTIYF
TRBD1,TRBJ1-2,17,.,TRBV3-1/TRBV3-2,TGTGCCAGCAGCCATGCCAGGGGGAACCGCAACTACTATGGCTACACCTTC,CASSHARGNRNYYGYTF
.,TRBJ2-3,13,few,TRBV7-3,TGTGCCAGCAGCTTAATCCGGACAGATACGCAGTATTTT,CASSLIRTDTQYF
TRBD2,TRBJ2-5,16,.,TRBV30,TGTGCCTGGAGTTCATTAGCGGGATGGGGGGGAGAGACCCAGTACTTC,CAWSSLAGWGGETQYF
.,TRBJ2-1,12,.,TRBV30,TGTGCCTGGAGTGGTACCTACAATGAGCAGTTCTTC,CAWSGTYNEQFF
.,TRBJ1-4,12,once,TRBV28,TGTGCCAGCAGTTTATCAGGGGTAGGACTGTTTTTT,CASSLSGVGLFF
.,TRBJ2-7,16,.,TRBV5-6,TGTGCCAGCAGCGGCGCCTGGACAGGGACGGGAGGCGAGCAGTACTTC,CASSGAWTGTGGEQYF
TRBD1,TRBJ2-7,15,once,TRBV19,TGTGCCAGTAGTCCCCGGACAGGGGCGGGATACGAGCAGTACTTC,CASSPRTGAGYEQYF
.,TRBJ1-2,12,.,TRBV7-9,TGTGCCAGCAGCTTAACGGGGGAGAGATACACCTTC,CASSLTGERYTF
.,TRBJ2-7,16,.,TRBV7-2,TGTGCCAGCAGCTTAGTTGTTGGGGCAGGGGGGTACGAGCAGTACTTC,CASSLVVGAGGYEQYF
.,TRBJ2-6,19,.,TRBV18,TGTGCCAGCTCCCTCATCAGGGGGCGCGGGAGCTCTGGGGCCAACGTCCTGACTTTC,CASSLIRGRGSSGANVLTF
TRBD2,TRBJ2-1,18,.,TRBV4-1,TGCGCCAGCAGCCAAGGGACCGGGACTAGCGGGAGGGCCGATGAGCAGTTCTTC,CASSQGTGTSGRADEQFF
.,TRBJ2-1,16,.,TRBV6-5,TGTGCCAGCAGTTACCTGGGGGCCAGGTCCAACAATGAGCAGTTCTTC,CASSYLGARSNNEQFF
.,TRBJ1-5,15,.,TRBV5-4,TGTGCCAGCAGCTCCGGACTAGGGAGCAATCAGCCCCAGCATTTT,CASSSGLGSNQPQHF
.,TRBJ1-2,12,.,TRBV4-2,TGTGCCAGCAGCCAAGATAGCTATGGCTACACCTTC,CASSQDSYGYTF
.,TRBJ2-2,16,.,TRBV5-6,TGTGCCAGCAGCTTGAGAGGGACAACTAACACCGGGGAGCTGTTTTTT,CASSLRGTTNTGELFF
TRBD1,TRBJ1-5,16,.,TRBV24-1,TGTGCCACCAGTGATGGACAGGTTCGTGCAAATCAGCCCCAGCATTTT,CATSDGQVRANQPQHF
.,TRBJ2-3,15,.,TRBV7-2,TGTGCCAGCAGTACCGCAACAGGGCCCCCAGATACGCAGTATTTT,CASSTATGPPDTQYF
TRBD2,TRBJ2-3,18,.,TRBV7-2,TGTGCCAGCAGCTTCCCTTCGATAGCGGGTGTAAGCACAGATACGCAGTATTTT,CASSFPSIAGVSTDTQYF
.,TRBJ2-1,14,once,TRBV5-4,TGTGCCAGCAGCTTGCGGTCCTCGTACAATGAGCAGTTCTTC,CASSLRSSYNEQFF
TRBD1,TRBJ1-2,15,.,TRBV3-1/TRBV3-2,TGTGCCAGCAGCCAAGCGCCGGGACAGAACTATGGCTACACCTTC,CASSQAPGQNYGYTF
TRBD2,TRBJ2-3,16,.,TRBV24-1,TGTGCCACCAGGGTACTTCTAGCGGGGCTACGGGATACGCAGTATTTT,CATRVLLAGLRDTQYF
TRBD2,TRBJ2-3,18,.,TRBV14,TGTGCCAGCAGCCAAGGTCTGATAGCGGGGGGGAGCACAGATACGCAGTATTTT,CASSQGLIAGGSTDTQYF
.,TRBJ1-1,16,.,TRBV3-1/TRBV3-2,TGTGCCAGCAGCCAAGCCCTGGGGGAGGGCCGCACTGAAGCTTTCTTT,CASSQALGEGRTEAFF
.,TRBJ1-2,12,.,TRBV14,TGTGCCAGCAGCCTATATAACTATGGCTACACCTTC,CASSLYNYGYTF
TRBD1,TRBJ1-2,15,.,TRBV4-2,TGTGCCAGCAGCCAGGGACAGGCTCCTAACTATGGCTACACCTTC,CASSQGQAPNYGYTF
TRBD1,TRBJ1-1,12,.,TRBV19,TGTGCCAGTAGTGTCGGGACAGGTGGAGCTTTCTTT,CASSVGTGGAFF
.,TRBJ1-1,13,.,TRBV6-5,TGTGCCAGCAGTTACGCGGGGGACACTGAAGCTTTCTTT,CASSYAGDTEAFF
.,TRBJ1-1,13,.,TRBV18,TGTGCCAGCTCACCGACCGCGACAGTCGGAGCTTTCTTT,CASSPTATVGAFF
TRBD1,TRBJ2-2,14,once,TRBV27,TGTGCCAGCAGTTACAGGGGGCGTATCGGGGAGCTGTTTTTT,CASSYRGRIGELFF
.,TRBJ2-3,13,.,TRBV15,TGTGCCACCAGCAGACAGGGGTCAGATACGCAGTATTTT,CATSRQGSDTQYF
.,TRBJ2-1,15,.,TRBV5-1,TGCGCCAGCAGCTTTGAGGGAATACCTAACAATGAGCAGTTCTTC,CASSFEGIPNNEQFF
TRBD1,TRBJ2-6,18,.,TRBV4-2,TGTGCCAGCAGCCAATCAGCAGGGGGTAGCTCTGGGGCCAACGTCCTGACTTTC,CASSQSAGGSSGANVLTF
TRBD1,TRBJ1-1,13,.,TRBV29-1,TGCAGCGCCAGGGACAGGGAGAACACTGAAGCTTTCTTT,CSARDRENTEAFF
.,TRBJ2-3,12,.,TRBV2,TGTGCCAGCAGTCGCACAGGAGATACGCAGTATTTT,CASSRTGDTQYF
TRBD1,TRBJ2-7,15,.,TRBV6-2/TRBV6-3,TGTGCCAGCAGTTACGAGACAGGGGGGGCCTACGAGCAGTACTTC,CASSYETGGAYEQYF
.,TRBJ2-5,13,.,TRBV19,TGTGCCAGCAAGGGGTCGGGGGAAGAGACCCAGTACTTC,CASKGSGEETQYF
TRBD1,TRBJ1-2,12,.,TRBV6-5,TGTGCCAGCACTTCCGGACAGGGTGGCTACACCTTC,CASTSGQGGYTF
.,TRBJ1-1,15,.,TRBV18,TGTGCCAGCTCGGGGCTCGGGAGAACGAACACTGAAGCTTTCTTT,CASSGLGRTNTEAFF
TRBD2,TRBJ2-7,18,.,TRBV11-2,TGTGCCAGCAGCTTAGCCCAATGGGCTAGCGGGAGGGCCAACGAGCAGTACTTC,CASSLAQWASGRANEQYF
TRBD2,TRBJ2-3,16,.,TRBV5-1,TGCGCCAGCAGCCTGGGACTAGCACGCGGCACAGATACGCAGTATTTT,CASSLGLARGTDTQYF
.,TRBJ1-6,17,.,TRBV6-4,TGTGCCAGCCCCGATGAGGAGCGCCCTCCTGAAAATTCACCCCTCCACTTT,CASPDEERPPENSPLHF
TRBD1,TRBJ1-2,17,.,TRBV4-1,TGCGCCAGCAGCCCGAGCCAGTTCGCCCGGGACAGTCATGGCTACACCTTC,CASSPSQFARDSHGYTF
TRBD2,TRBJ2-7,13,.,TRBV19,TGTGCCAGTAGTATCCGGGAGGGGTACGAGCAGTACTTC,CASSIREGYEQYF
TRBD2,TRBJ2-2,15,.,TRBV7-3,TGTGCCAGCAGCTCCGGACTAGCGGGACGCGGGGAGCTGTTTTTT,CASSSGLAGRGELFF
TRBD2,TRBJ2-7,16,few,TRBV2,TGTGCCAGCAGTGAAAGGACTAGCGCTTTCACCTACGAGCAGTACTTC,CASSERTSAFTYEQYF
.,TRBJ2-2,14,.,TRBV3-1/TRBV3-2,TGTGCAGTTGCCGGGACTGTAAACACCGGGGAGCTGTTTTTT,CAVAGTVNTGELFF
TRBD1,TRBJ1-1,13,.,TRBV5-1,TGCGCCAGCAGCCCGCCAGGGGGAACTGAAGCTTTCTTT,CASSPPGGTEAFF
TRBD1,TRBJ2-7,16,.,TRBV7-9,TGTGCCAGCAGCTTAGCCGGGACAGGACTTTCCTACGAGCAGTACTTC,CASSLAGTGLSYEQYF
TRBD2,TRBJ2-1,19,once,TRBV9,TGTGCCAGCAGACCAGCTGGGACTAGCGGCCCCTTTTCCTACAATGAGCAGTTCTTC,CASRPAGTSGPFSYNEQFF
TRBD2,TRBJ2-7,16,.,TRBV7-2,TGTGCCAGCAGCCCGGGCATTAGCGGGGGTTCCTACGAGCAGTACTTC,CASSPGISGGSYEQYF
.,TRBJ2-1,14,.,TRBV11-2,TGTGCCAGCAGCTTAGCGGCGGGTGGGGGCGAGCAGTTCTTC,CASSLAAGGGEQFF
.,TRBJ2-5,14,.,TRBV5-3,TGTGCCAGAAGCTTGCGTGAGTATGAAGAGACCCAGTACTTC,CARSLREYEETQYF
.,TRBJ1-2,15,.,TRBV7-2,TGTGCCAGCAGCTTCACAGGGCTATCTAACTATGGCTACACCTTC,CASSFTGLSNYGYTF
.,TRBJ1-2,14,.,TRBV5-1,TGCGCCAGCAGCATTACAGGGTTTGGCTATGGCTACACCTTC,CASSITGFGYGYTF
TRBD1,TRBJ1-2,13,few,TRBV15,TGTGCCACCAGCAGACCCGACAGGGATGGCTACACCTTC,CATSRPDRDGYTF